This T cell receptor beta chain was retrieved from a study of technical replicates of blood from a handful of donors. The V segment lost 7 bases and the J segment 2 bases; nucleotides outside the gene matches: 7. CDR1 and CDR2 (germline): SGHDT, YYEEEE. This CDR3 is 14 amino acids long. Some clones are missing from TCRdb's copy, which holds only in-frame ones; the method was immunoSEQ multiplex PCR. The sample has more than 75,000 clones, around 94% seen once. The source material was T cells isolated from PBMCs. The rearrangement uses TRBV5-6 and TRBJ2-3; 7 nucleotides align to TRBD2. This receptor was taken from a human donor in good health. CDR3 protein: CASSSSGITDTQYF. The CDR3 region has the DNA TGTGCCAGCTCTTCTAGCGGTATCACAGATACGCAGTATTTT.